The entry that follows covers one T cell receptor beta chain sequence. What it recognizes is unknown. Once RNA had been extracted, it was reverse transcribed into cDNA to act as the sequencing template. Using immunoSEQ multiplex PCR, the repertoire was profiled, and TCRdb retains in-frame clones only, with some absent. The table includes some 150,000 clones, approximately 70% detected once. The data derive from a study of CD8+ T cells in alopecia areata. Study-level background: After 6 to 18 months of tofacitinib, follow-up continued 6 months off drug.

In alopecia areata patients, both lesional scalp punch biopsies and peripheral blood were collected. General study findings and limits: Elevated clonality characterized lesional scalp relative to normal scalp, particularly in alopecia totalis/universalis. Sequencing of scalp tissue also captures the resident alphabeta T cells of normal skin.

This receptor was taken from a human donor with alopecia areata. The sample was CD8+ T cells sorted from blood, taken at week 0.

CDR3 loop: CASSQRQGPWGEQFF. In DNA, the CDR3 is TGCGCCAGCAGCCAAAGACAGGGGCCCTGGGGAGAGCAGTTCTTC. This sequence joins TRBV4-1 and TRBJ2-1; the match to TRBD1 covers 8 bases. The length of the CDR3 is 15 residues. The V segment lost 2 bases and the J segment 10 bases; nucleotides outside the gene matches: 10. CDR1 MGHRA and CDR2 YSYEKL come from the germline V gene.